This passage covers 5 T cell receptor beta chains from one sample sequenced in a study of cytomegalovirus exposure and HLA in healthy donors. Some clones are missing from TCRdb's copy, which holds only in-frame ones; the method was immunoSEQ multiplex PCR. The profile shows over 85,000 clones, roughly nine tenths of them singletons. Sequenced input: PBMCs. These receptors all come from a woman younger than 35 in good health and CMV-seronegative.

The rearrangement links TRBV5-1 to TRBJ1-3; D is possibly TRBD1 (6 bases). V lost 6 bases, J lost 0 bases, and 13 bases lay in between. The CDR3 has 15 amino acids. Germline values: CDR1 SGHRS, CDR2 YFSETQ. CDR3 protein: CASTDLTGSGNTIYF. In nucleotides, the CDR3 is TGCGCCAGCACCGATTTGACAGGCTCTGGAAACACCATATATTTT.

The chain has TRBV4-3 and TRBJ2-2, with 8 bases identical to TRBD2. Trimming at V came to 4 bases and at J to 6 bases, leaving 10 bases not matched to a gene. Germline V gene data show CDR1 as LGHNA and CDR2 as YSLEER. The CDR3 has 16 residues. This CDR3 is CASSRSPGGLAGELFF. For the CDR3, the DNA is TGCGCCAGCAGCCGCTCACCGGGGGGGCTGGCCGGGGAGCTGTTTTTT.

V and J are TRBV11-2 and TRBJ2-3; TRBD2 might be the D (5 bases). Germline CDR1 and CDR2: SGHAT and FQNNGV. CDR3 length: 15 amino acids. Trimming took 1 base from V and 6 from J, leaving 14 bases between them. CDR3 amino acids: CASSLVRGMSDTQYF. CDR3 DNA sequence: TGTGCCAGCAGCTTAGTAAGAGGGATGAGCGATACGCAGTATTTT.

The rearrangement links TRBV19 to TRBJ1-6, with 9 bases identical to TRBD1. Germline CDR1 and CDR2: LNHDA and SQIVND (reference sequence). Germline trimming cut 6 bases from V and 11 bases from J; bases unmatched to any gene: 11. The CDR3 consists of 15 residues. This chain's CDR3 is CASSGSGTGRAPLHF. CDR3 in DNA: TGTGCCAGTAGCGGTTCGGGGACAGGGAGAGCACCCCTCCACTTT.

This chain uses TRBV6-5 with TRBJ2-7; D might be TRBD1 (6 bases). V lost 6 bases, J lost 3 bases, and 12 bases lay in between. The CDR3 is 13 residues long. Germline assignment: CDR1 MNHEY and CDR2 SVGAGI. CDR3 nucleotides: TGTGCCAGCAGCCCGGACAGAAACTACGAGCAGTACTTC. Translation: CASSPDRNYEQYF.